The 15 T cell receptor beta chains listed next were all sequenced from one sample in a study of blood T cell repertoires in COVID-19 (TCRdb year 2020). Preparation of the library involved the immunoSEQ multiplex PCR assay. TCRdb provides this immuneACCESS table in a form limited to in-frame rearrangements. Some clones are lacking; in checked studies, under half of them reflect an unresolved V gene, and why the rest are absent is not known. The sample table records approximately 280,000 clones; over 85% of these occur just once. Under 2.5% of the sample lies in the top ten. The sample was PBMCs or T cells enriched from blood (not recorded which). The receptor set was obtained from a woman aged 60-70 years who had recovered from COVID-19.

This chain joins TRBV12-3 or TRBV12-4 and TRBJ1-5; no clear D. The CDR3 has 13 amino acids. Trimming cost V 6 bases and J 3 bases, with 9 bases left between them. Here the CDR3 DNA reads TGTGCCAGCAGCCGGGGAGACAATCAGCCCCAGCATTTT. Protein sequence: CASSRGDNQPQHF.

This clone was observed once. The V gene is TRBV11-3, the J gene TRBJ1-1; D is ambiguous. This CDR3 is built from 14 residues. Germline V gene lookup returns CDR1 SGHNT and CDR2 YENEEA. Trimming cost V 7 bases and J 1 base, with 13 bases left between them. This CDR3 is CASTAINENTEAFF. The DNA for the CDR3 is TGTGCCAGCACCGCTATCAACGAGAACACTGAAGCTTTCTTT.

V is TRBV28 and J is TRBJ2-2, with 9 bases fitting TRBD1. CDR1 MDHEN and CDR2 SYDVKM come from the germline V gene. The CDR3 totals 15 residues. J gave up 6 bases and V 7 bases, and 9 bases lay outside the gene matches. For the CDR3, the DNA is TGTGCCAGCATCTCCTGGGACAGGGAAGCCGGGGAGCTGTTTTTT. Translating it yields CASISWDREAGELFF.

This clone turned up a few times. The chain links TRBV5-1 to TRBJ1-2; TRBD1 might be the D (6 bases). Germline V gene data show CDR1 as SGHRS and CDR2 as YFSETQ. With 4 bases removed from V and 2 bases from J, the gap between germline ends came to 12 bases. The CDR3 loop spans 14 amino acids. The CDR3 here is CASSQGQANYGYTF. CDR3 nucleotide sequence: TGCGCCAGCAGCCAGGGACAAGCCAACTATGGCTACACCTTC.

CDR3 amino acids: CASSSQGNTEAFF. CDR3 nucleotide sequence: TGTGCCAGCAGCTCACAGGGGAACACTGAAGCTTTCTTT. The chain has TRBV7-9 and TRBJ1-1; weak D call: TRBD1 (6 bases). The V gene's germline CDR1 is SEHNR and CDR2 FQNEAQ (reference sequence). CDR3 length equals 13 residues. V was shortened by 4 bases and J by 1 base, with 7 bases between the two germline ends. Filled out from reference TRBV7-9 and TRBJ1-1, the complete variable domain reads DTGVSQNPRHKITKRGQNVTFRCDPISEHNRLYWYRQTLGQGPEFLTYFQNEAQLEKSRLLSDRFSAERPKGSFSTLEIQRTEQGDSAMYLCASSSQGNTEAFFGQGTRLTVV.

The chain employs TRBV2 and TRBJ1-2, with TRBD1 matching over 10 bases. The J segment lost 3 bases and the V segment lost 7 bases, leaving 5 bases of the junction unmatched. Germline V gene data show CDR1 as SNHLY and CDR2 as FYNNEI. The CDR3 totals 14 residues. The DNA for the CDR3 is TGTGCCAGCACCCGGGACAGGGGCGACTATGGCTACACCTTC. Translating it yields CASTRDRGDYGYTF.

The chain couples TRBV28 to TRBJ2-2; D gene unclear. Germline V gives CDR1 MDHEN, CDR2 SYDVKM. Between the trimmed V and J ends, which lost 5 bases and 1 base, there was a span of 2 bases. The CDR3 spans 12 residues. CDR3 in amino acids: CASSRNTGELFF. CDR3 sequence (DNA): TGTGCCAGCAGTCGGAACACCGGGGAGCTGTTTTTT.

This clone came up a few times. CDR3: CASSFTGGPTGELFF. The CDR3 bases are TGTGCCAGCAGCTTTACGGGGGGGCCCACCGGGGAGCTGTTTTTT. The gene calls are TRBV7-8 and TRBJ2-2, with 8 bases matching TRBD2. The germline CDR1 and CDR2 sequences are SGHVS and FQNEAQ. Losses at the gene ends were 3 bases for V and 4 bases for J; bases not matched to a gene: 4. The length of the CDR3 is 15 residues.

CDR3 sequence (DNA): TGTGCCAGCAGCCAAGAGCGAGAGACCCAGTACTTC. Protein sequence: CASSQERETQYF. This chain connects TRBV3-1 (or the pseudogene TRBV3-2) to TRBJ2-5, with unresolved D. Trimming stripped 0 bases from V and 4 bases from J, with 3 bases between. This CDR3 has 12 amino acids. Germline CDR1 is LGHDT and CDR2 is YNNKEL (reference sequence).

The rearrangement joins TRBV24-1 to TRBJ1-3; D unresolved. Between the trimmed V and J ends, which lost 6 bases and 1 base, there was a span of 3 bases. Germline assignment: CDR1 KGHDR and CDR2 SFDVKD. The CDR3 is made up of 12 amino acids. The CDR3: CATSPSGNTIYF. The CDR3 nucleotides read TGTGCCACCAGTCCGTCTGGAAACACCATATATTTT.

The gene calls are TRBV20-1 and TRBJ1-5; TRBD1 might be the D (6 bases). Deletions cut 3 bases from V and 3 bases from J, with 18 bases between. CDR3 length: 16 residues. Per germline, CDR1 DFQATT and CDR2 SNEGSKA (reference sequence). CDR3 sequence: CSASDPRRGNNQPQHF. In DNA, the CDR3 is TGCAGTGCTAGTGATCCACGCAGGGGTAACAATCAGCCCCAGCATTTT.

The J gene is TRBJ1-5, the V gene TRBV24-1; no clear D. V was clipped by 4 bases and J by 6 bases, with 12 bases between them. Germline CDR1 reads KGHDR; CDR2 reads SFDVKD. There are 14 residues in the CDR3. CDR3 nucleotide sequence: TGTGCCACCAGTGACTATAAACAGAGTCAGCCCCAGCATTTT. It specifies CATSDYKQSQPQHF.

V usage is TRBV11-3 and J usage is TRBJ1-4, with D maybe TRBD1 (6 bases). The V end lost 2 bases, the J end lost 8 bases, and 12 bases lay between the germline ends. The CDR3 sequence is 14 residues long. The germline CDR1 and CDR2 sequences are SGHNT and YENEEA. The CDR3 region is CASSLQGSVEKLFF. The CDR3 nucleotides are TGTGCCAGCAGCTTACAGGGGTCGGTGGAAAAACTGTTTTTT.

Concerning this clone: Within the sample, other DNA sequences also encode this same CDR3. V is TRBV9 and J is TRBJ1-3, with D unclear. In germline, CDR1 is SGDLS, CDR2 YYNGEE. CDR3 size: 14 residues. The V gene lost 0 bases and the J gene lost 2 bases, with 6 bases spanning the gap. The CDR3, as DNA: TGTGCCAGCAGCGTAGGAGGGACTGGAAACACCATATATTTT. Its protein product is CASSVGGTGNTIYF. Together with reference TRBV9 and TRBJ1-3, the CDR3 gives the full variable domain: DSGVTQTPKHLITATGQRVTLRCSPRSGDLSVYWYQQSLDQGLQFLIQYYNGEERAKGNILERFSAQQFPDLHSELNLSSLELGDSALYFCASSVGGTGNTIYFGEGSWLTVV.

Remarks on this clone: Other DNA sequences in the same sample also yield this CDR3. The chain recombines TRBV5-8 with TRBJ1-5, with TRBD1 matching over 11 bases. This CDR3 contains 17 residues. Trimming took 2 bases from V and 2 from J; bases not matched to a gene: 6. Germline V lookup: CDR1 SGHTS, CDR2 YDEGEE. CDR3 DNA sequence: TGTGCCAGCAGCTTACGGACAGGGGGCCGTGGCAATCAGCCCCAGCATTTT. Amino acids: CASSLRTGGRGNQPQHF. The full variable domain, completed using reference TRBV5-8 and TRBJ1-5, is EAGVTQSPTHLIKTRGQQATLRCSPISGHTSVYWYQQALGLGLQFLLWYDEGEERNRGNFPPRFSGRQFPNYSSELNVNALELEDSALYLCASSLRTGGRGNQPQHFGDGTRLSIL.